This T cell receptor (beta chain) was captured in a study of response to subunit inactivated influenza vaccine. Study findings and constraints: Every seasonal influenza vaccination brings in few new T cells, the authors suggested.

There are a few counts of this clonotype. Its matching antigen is unknown. The germline V gene encodes CDR1 LGHNA and CDR2 YSLEER. Trimming removed 0 bases from V and 1 base from J, with 6 bases in between. This CDR3 region has 15 residues. Via MiXCR, TCRdb re-called the RT-PCR reads, giving one row per CDR3 protein. Of 650,000 to 800,000 distinct CDR3 sequences listed, roughly 18% are singletons. The sequencing here drew on PBMCs from blood, taken roughly 5 days after vaccination. The chain carries TRBV4-3 and TRBJ2-2; D unresolved. The source of this sequence is a man aged 45-65 years who received an inactivated influenza vaccine. CDR3 nucleotides: TGCGCCAGCAGCCAAGATTCGCAGAACACCGGGGAGCTGTTTTTT. This codes for CASSQDSQNTGELFF.